Listed below are T cell receptor beta chains from one sample, sequenced in a study of T cells in localized non-small cell lung cancer. Only in-frame clones appear in the TCRdb table, and some are missing; sequencing was by immunoSEQ multiplex PCR. This table holds 52,000 or so clones, around 86% found once. This specimen consisted of peripheral blood, obtained before any cancer treatment. The receptors were sampled from a male donor aged 60 or over with stage III squamous cell lung carcinoma. The CDR3 runs from the conserved cysteine through the conserved F or W. Fields, in order: J gene, clone size, V gene, D gene, CDR3 protein, CDR3 DNA. A D gene is named only where the DNA matches it firmly. The listing skips clone size in some rows; elsewhere it reads once, few, many or a size class.

TRBJ1-6,-,TRBV30,-,CAWSVNRVIDNSPLHF,TGTGCCTGGAGTGTAAATAGGGTTATCGATAATTCACCCCTCCACTTT
TRBJ2-7,-,TRBV7-6,TRBD1,CASSSRGGQGAYEQYF,TGTGCCAGCAGCTCCCGTGGGGGACAGGGGGCCTACGAGCAGTACTTC
TRBJ2-5,-,TRBV28,-,CASRRQVQETQYF,TGTGCCAGCAGGAGGCAGGTTCAAGAGACCCAGTACTTC
TRBJ1-2,-,TRBV7-3,TRBD1,CASSLGGTGDRNSYTF,TGTGCCAGCAGCCTAGGTGGGACAGGCGATAGGAATAGCTACACCTTC
TRBJ2-6,-,TRBV30,TRBD1,CAWSTGGGIYGANVLTF,TGTGCCTGGAGTACAGGGGGCGGAATCTATGGGGCCAACGTCCTGACTTTC
TRBJ1-1,-,TRBV9,TRBD1,CASSPPGQGSTEAFF,TGTGCCAGCAGCCCCCCGGGACAGGGGAGCACTGAAGCTTTCTTT
TRBJ2-1,once,TRBV12-5,-,CASARSIAPNSYNEQFF,TGTGCTAGTGCCCGATCCATAGCCCCTAACTCCTACAATGAGCAGTTCTTC
TRBJ1-5,-,TRBV7-2,-,CASSFSNQPQHF,TGTGCCAGCAGCTTTTCCAATCAGCCCCAGCATTTT
TRBJ1-5,-,TRBV10-3,TRBD1,CATGTGKDQPQHF,TGTGCCACAGGGACAGGTAAGGATCAGCCCCAGCATTTT
TRBJ2-7,-,TRBV27,TRBD1,CASITKGTGPGEQYF,TGTGCCAGCATCACCAAAGGGACAGGGCCAGGCGAGCAGTACTTC
TRBJ1-5,-,TRBV7-2,-,CASSLHMGGSNQPQHF,TGTGCCAGCAGCTTACATATGGGGGGTAGCAATCAGCCCCAGCATTTT
TRBJ1-1,-,TRBV9,-,CASSVVPPGGNTEAFF,TGTGCCAGCAGCGTAGTACCCCCGGGGGGGAACACTGAAGCTTTCTTT
TRBJ2-3,-,TRBV9,TRBD2,CASSVGSGGATDTQYF,TGTGCCAGCAGCGTAGGTAGCGGGGGGGCCACAGATACGCAGTATTTT
TRBJ1-4,-,TRBV4-2,TRBD1,CASSQEGAGGREKLFF,TGTGCCAGCAGCCAAGAAGGCGCAGGGGGTCGGGAAAAACTGTTTTTT
TRBJ2-1,-,TRBV5-6,TRBD2,CASRHPSGPNNEQFF,TGTGCCAGCAGACACCCTAGCGGGCCTAACAATGAGCAGTTCTTC
TRBJ2-7,once,TRBV30,TRBD2,CAWSASAGGYEQYF,TGTGCCTGGAGCGCGTCAGCGGGGGGCTACGAGCAGTACTTC
TRBJ2-5,-,TRBV9,TRBD2,CASSPHGLAGSQETQYF,TGTGCCAGCAGCCCCCATGGACTAGCGGGAAGCCAAGAGACCCAGTACTTC
TRBJ1-6,once,TRBV5-5,-,CASSLEAVSWTTANNSPLHF,TGTGCCAGCAGCTTGGAAGCAGTTAGTTGGACGACGGCAAATAATTCACCCCTCCACTTT
TRBJ2-5,-,TRBV7-2,-,CASSPRRGKQETQYF,TGTGCCAGCAGCCCTCGCCGAGGGAAACAAGAGACCCAGTACTTC
TRBJ2-1,few,TRBV5-4,-,CASSLRGFTEGNEQFF,TGTGCCAGCAGCTTGCGTGGCTTCACCGAGGGGAATGAGCAGTTCTTC
TRBJ2-7,-,TRBV25-1,-,CASSEQGSTYEQYF,TGTGCCAGCAGTGAACAGGGATCCACCTACGAGCAGTACTTC
TRBJ2-7,-,TRBV19,-,CASSTRGQTYEQYF,TGTGCCAGTAGTACCCGTGGACAGACCTACGAGCAGTACTTC
TRBJ2-2,-,TRBV10-3,-,CAIRGGKNTGELFF,TGTGCCATCAGAGGCGGCAAGAACACCGGGGAGCTGTTTTTT
TRBJ1-5,-,TRBV4-3,-,CASSQDRGQPQHF,TGCGCCAGCAGCCAAGATAGGGGTCAGCCCCAGCATTTT
TRBJ1-5,-,TRBV12-2,-,CASRRGTGEEPQHF,TGTGCAAGTCGCCGAGGGACAGGGGAAGAGCCCCAGCATTTT
TRBJ1-2,few,TRBV6-5,TRBD1,CASGGTGESYGYTF,TGTGCCAGCGGCGGGACAGGGGAGTCCTATGGCTACACCTTC
TRBJ2-1,-,TRBV6-5,-,CASRPTATREQFF,TGTGCCAGCAGGCCGACAGCGACTCGGGAGCAGTTCTTC
TRBJ2-7,-,TRBV7-9,TRBD2,CASSTGLGFEQYF,TGTGCCAGCAGCACCGGACTAGGATTTGAGCAGTACTTC
TRBJ2-1,-,TRBV19,-,CASSSRNEQFF,TGTGCCAGTAGTTCCCGCAATGAGCAGTTCTTC
TRBJ2-3,few,TRBV9,TRBD2,CASSEGLAGGLSTDTQYF,TGTGCCAGCAGCGAGGGACTAGCGGGGGGGCTTAGCACAGATACGCAGTATTTT
TRBJ2-7,-,TRBV28,-,CAALGTRPSYEQYF,TGTGCCGCCCTCGGGACGAGACCTTCCTACGAGCAGTACTTC
TRBJ1-3,-,TRBV30,-,CAWANGGSGTIYF,TGTGCCTGGGCTAACGGAGGCTCTGGTACCATATATTTT
TRBJ1-2,-,TRBV7-9,-,CASSLNGAPNYGYTF,TGTGCCAGCAGCTTAAACGGCGCTCCGAACTATGGCTACACCTTC
TRBJ2-5,-,TRBV10-2,TRBD2,CASSEGRGKETQYF,TGCGCCAGCAGTGAGGGGCGGGGGAAAGAGACCCAGTACTTC
TRBJ2-1,-,TRBV19,-,CASSDNWGALHNEQFF,TGTGCCAGTAGTGACAATTGGGGCGCCCTCCACAATGAGCAGTTCTTC
TRBJ2-1,-,TRBV19,TRBD2,CASRPGLTIYNEQFF,TGTGCCAGTAGGCCGGGACTAACTATTTACAATGAGCAGTTCTTC
TRBJ2-1,few,TRBV6-5,-,CASSYYGRNEQFF,TGTGCCAGCAGTTATTACGGGCGCAATGAGCAGTTCTTC
TRBJ1-6,-,TRBV6-6,-,CASSYSRSSYNSPLHF,TGTGCCAGCAGTTACTCGCGGAGCTCCTATAATTCACCCCTCCACTTT
TRBJ2-3,-,TRBV5-1,-,CASSRGQSTDTQYF,TGCGCCAGCAGCCGCGGACAGAGCACAGATACGCAGTATTTT
TRBJ1-1,-,TRBV6-1,TRBD1,CASSATGEYTEAFF,TGTGCCAGCAGTGCAACAGGGGAGTACACTGAAGCTTTCTTT
TRBJ2-5,-,TRBV9,TRBD2,CASSVGVGRLAGQETQYF,TGTGCCAGCAGCGTAGGGGTTGGAAGACTAGCGGGTCAAGAGACCCAGTACTTC
TRBJ2-1,-,TRBV7-3,-,CASSLIGFHGNEQFF,TGTGCCAGCAGCTTAATAGGATTCCATGGCAATGAGCAGTTCTTC
TRBJ1-1,-,TRBV18,-,CASSPRGQSPTEAFF,TGTGCCAGCTCACCACGAGGCCAAAGCCCCACTGAAGCTTTCTTT
TRBJ2-7,-,TRBV27,-,CASSPTTAGTYEQYF,TGTGCCAGCAGTCCGACGACGGCGGGCACCTACGAGCAGTACTTC
TRBJ2-5,-,TRBV7-2,TRBD2,CASSKGLAGGQETQYF,TGTGCCAGCAGCAAGGGACTAGCGGGGGGGCAAGAGACCCAGTACTTC
TRBJ1-6,-,TRBV14,TRBD1,CASSDRASSYNSPLHF,TGTGCCAGCAGCGACAGGGCCAGCTCCTATAATTCACCCCTCCACTTT
TRBJ2-1,few,TRBV5-4,-,CASSLNSGTYNEQFF,TGTGCCAGCAGCTTGAATAGCGGAACCTACAATGAGCAGTTCTTC
TRBJ2-7,-,TRBV5-1,-,CASSLVPGRTYEQYF,TGCGCCAGCAGCTTGGTCCCAGGGCGGACCTACGAGCAGTACTTC
TRBJ2-3,once,TRBV5-1,-,CASSLGVEGTTDTQYF,TGCGCCAGCAGTCTTGGAGTGGAGGGTACAACAGATACGCAGTATTTT
TRBJ1-2,once,TRBV15,TRBD1,CATGQAYGYTF,TGTGCCACTGGACAGGCCTATGGCTACACCTTC
TRBJ2-3,-,TRBV27,-,CASSLSTADTQYF,TGTGCCAGCAGTTTGTCTACTGCAGATACGCAGTATTTT
TRBJ2-1,-,TRBV9,TRBD2,CASSVGGGSYNEQFF,TGTGCCAGCAGCGTAGGCGGGGGCTCCTACAATGAGCAGTTCTTC
TRBJ2-3,-,TRBV5-6,-,CASSFGGVRDTQYF,TGTGCCAGCAGCTTTGGTGGGGTCCGAGATACGCAGTATTTT
TRBJ2-1,-,TRBV23-1,-,CASSQYWGCSYNEQFF,TGCGCCAGCAGTCAATATTGGGGGTGCTCCTACAATGAGCAGTTCTTC